This T cell receptor (beta chain) is from a study of shared clonotypes between healthy human individuals. Study observations and caveats: Generation probabilities were higher for clonotypes shared across all four sorted-subset donors than for unshared ones. Clonotypes that were shared across four donors made up around 5% of naive CD4 clonotypes.

The germline V gene encodes CDR1 MNHEY and CDR2 SVGAGI. This CDR3 spans 15 amino acids. Trimming stripped 1 base from V and 0 bases from J, with 10 bases between. As concerns this clone: The antigen is undetermined.

For every subset, genomic DNA was evenly distributed across several immunoSEQ plates. The repertoire was sequenced with immunoSEQ multiplex PCR; TCRdb's copy has only in-frame clones and lacks some. The data contain about 1.5 million clones, about 98% of them singletons. The clonotype comes from a man aged 30 to 39 in good health. The chain couples TRBV6-5 to TRBJ2-7, with a weak D call TRBD1 (5 bases). The source material was naive CD4+ T cells sorted from blood. Subset noted: CD45RA+ positively selected. The CDR3 here is CASSYLTGDSYEQYF. The CDR3 coding sequence is TGTGCCAGCAGTTACTTAACAGGCGACTCCTACGAGCAGTACTTC.